Below are 6 T cell receptor beta chains sequenced from a single sample in a study of regulatory T cells in long-lasting Graves disease. With iRepertoire HTBI primers and Arm-PCR of CDR3 regions, TCR beta libraries were built. TCRdb redid the calling of the multiplex PCR reads with MiXCR, one entry per CDR3 protein. In the table there are approximately 400,000 distinct CDR3 sequences, roughly 15% of which are singletons. Described time point: newly diagnosed GD, antithyroid drugs for less than 3 months. RNA extracted from PBMCs served as the sequencing template. Sequenced here: peripheral blood mononuclear cells (PBMCs), sampled at new diagnosis, from a patient treated with antithyroid drugs. The receptor set was obtained from a female donor with Graves disease.

This rearrangement joins TRBV5-1 to TRBJ2-2; D unclear. The ends were cut back, 0 bases at V and 7 bases at J, with 7 bases in the middle. Per germline, CDR1 SGHRS and CDR2 YFSETQ. This CDR3 has 13 residues. The CDR3 loop is CASSLEGNGELFF. The CDR3 nucleotides read TGCGCCAGCAGCTTGGAAGGGAACGGGGAGCTGTTTTTT. The whole variable domain, filled in from reference TRBV5-1 and TRBJ2-2, reads KAGVTQTPRYLIKTRGQQVTLSCSPISGHRSVSWYQQTPGQGLQFLFEYFSETQRNKGNFPGRFSGRQFSNSRSEMNVSTLELGDSALYLCASSLEGNGELFFGEGSRLTVL.

The rearrangement links TRBV12-3 or TRBV12-4 to TRBJ2-3; the D is unclear. V shed 3 bases and J shed 7 bases, with 8 bases lying between them. This CDR3 spans 12 amino acids. CDR3: CASSFGEYTQYF. As DNA, the CDR3 is TGTGCCAGCAGTTTTGGGGAATATACGCAGTATTTT.

This sequence joins TRBV20-1 and TRBJ2-7, with TRBD1 identical over 9 bases. This CDR3 comprises 15 residues. V shed 6 bases and J 7 bases; nucleotides not matched to a gene: 16. From germline, CDR1 is DFQATT and CDR2 SNEGSKA (reference sequence). This chain's CDR3 is CSASHGGQGSGEQYF. The CDR3 DNA sequence: TGCAGTGCCTCTCATGGGGGACAGGGAAGTGGGGAGCAGTACTTC.

Many counts were recorded for this clonotype. The chain links TRBV7-3 to TRBJ2-1; 9 nucleotides agree with TRBD2. The CDR3 has 16 residues. V lost 1 base and J lost 4; bases outside the gene matches: 5. The germline V gene has CDR1 SGHTA and CDR2 FQGTGA. CDR3 bases: TGTGCCAGCAGCTTAAGGGCTAGCGGGGTTTACAATGAGCAGTTCTTC. It encodes CASSLRASGVYNEQFF.

This clonotype was counted at least ten times. The chain carries TRBV7-9 and TRBJ2-4; possible D gene TRBD2, 6 bases. The CDR3 sequence is 20 residues long. Looked up from germline, CDR1 is SEHNR and CDR2 is FQNEAQ (reference sequence). Trimming took off 1 base at V and 0 bases at J, with 22 bases between the two ends. CDR3 sequence (DNA): TGTGCCAGCAGCTTAGTGGTGGGGGGAGACTTTCTACTAGCCAAAAACATTCAGTACTTC. Its translation is CASSLVVGGDFLLAKNIQYF.

This clonotype was recorded many times. This chain links TRBV7-3 with TRBJ1-1; 8 bases align to TRBD1. The CDR3 covers 16 residues. Germline trimming cut 9 bases from V and 1 base from J; bases unmatched to any gene: 13. CDR1 and CDR2 (germline): SGHTA, FQGTGA. The CDR3 loop reads CASSISTGAKNTEAFF. The CDR3 DNA reads TGTGCCAGTTCCATCTCGACAGGGGCCAAGAACACTGAAGCTTTCTTT.